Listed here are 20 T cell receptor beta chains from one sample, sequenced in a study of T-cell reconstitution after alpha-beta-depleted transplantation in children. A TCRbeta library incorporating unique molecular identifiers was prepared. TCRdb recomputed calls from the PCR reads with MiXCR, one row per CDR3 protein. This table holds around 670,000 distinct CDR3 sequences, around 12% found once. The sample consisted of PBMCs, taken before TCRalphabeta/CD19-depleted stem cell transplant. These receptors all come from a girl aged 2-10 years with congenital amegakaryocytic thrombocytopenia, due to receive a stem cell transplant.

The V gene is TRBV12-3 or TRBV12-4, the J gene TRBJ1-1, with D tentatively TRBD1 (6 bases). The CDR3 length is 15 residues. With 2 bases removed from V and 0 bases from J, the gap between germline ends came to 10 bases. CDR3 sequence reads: CASSLTGPMNTEAFF. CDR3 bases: TGTGCCAGCAGTTTAACAGGGCCAATGAACACTGAAGCTTTCTTT.

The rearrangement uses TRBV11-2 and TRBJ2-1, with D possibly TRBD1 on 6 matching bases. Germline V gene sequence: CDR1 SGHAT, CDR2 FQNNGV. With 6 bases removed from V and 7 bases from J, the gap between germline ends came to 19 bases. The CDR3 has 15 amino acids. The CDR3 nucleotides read TGTGCCAGCAGTCCCACAGGGCCCCCCTCTAATGAGCAGTTCTTC. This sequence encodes CASSPTGPPSNEQFF.

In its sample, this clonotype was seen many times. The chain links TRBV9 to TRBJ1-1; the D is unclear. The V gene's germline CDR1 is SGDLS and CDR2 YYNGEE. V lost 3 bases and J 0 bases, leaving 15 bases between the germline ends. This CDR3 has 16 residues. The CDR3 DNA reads TGTGCCAGCAGCGGACCTCCCGTTCGTATGAACACTGAAGCTTTCTTT. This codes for CASSGPPVRMNTEAFF.

CDR3 nucleotide sequence: TGTGCCAGCAGACCTAGCGAAACTTACAATGAGCAGTTCTTC. This gives the protein CASRPSETYNEQFF. The chain joins TRBV6-1 to TRBJ2-1, with D perhaps matching TRBD2 (6 bases). Germline loops: CDR1 MNHNS, CDR2 SASEGT. The CDR3 extends over 14 amino acids. Trimming removed 6 bases from V and 4 bases from J, with 13 bases in between.

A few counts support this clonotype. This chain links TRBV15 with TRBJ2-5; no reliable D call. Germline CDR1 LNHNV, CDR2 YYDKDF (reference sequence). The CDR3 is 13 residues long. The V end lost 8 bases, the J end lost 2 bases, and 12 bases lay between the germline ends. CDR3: CATQIRVQETQYF. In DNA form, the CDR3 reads TGTGCCACCCAAATCCGGGTTCAAGAGACCCAGTACTTC.

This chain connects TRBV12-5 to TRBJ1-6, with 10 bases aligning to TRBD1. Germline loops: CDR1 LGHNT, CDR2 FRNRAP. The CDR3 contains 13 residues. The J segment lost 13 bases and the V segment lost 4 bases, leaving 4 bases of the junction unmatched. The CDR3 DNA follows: TGTGCTAGTGGTTCGACAGGGGGCTCGCCCCTCCACTTT. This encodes CASGSTGGSPLHF. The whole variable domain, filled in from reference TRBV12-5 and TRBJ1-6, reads DARVTQTPRHKVTEMGQEVTMRCQPILGHNTVFWYRQTMMQGLELLAYFRNRAPLDDSGMPKDRFSAEMPDATLATLKIQPSEPRDSAVYFCASGSTGGSPLHFGNGTRLTVT.

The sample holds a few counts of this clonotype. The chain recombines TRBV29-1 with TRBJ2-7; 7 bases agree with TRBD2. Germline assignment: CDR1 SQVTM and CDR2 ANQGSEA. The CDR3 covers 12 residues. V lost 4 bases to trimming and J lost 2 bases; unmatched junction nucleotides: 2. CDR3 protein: CSVVGLAYEQYF. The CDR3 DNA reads TGCAGCGTTGTAGGACTAGCCTACGAGCAGTACTTC.

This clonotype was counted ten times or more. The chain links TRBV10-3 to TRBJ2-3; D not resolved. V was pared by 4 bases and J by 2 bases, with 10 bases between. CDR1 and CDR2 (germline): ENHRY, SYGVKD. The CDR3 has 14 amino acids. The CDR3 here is CAISGVRITDTQYF. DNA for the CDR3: TGTGCCATCAGTGGAGTCAGAATCACAGATACGCAGTATTTT.

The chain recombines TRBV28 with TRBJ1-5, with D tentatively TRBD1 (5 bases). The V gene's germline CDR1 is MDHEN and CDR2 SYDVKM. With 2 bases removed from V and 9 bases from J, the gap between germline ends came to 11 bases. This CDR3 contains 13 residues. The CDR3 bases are TGTGCCAGCAGTTTAATCGGGGGGAGGCCCCAGCATTTT. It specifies CASSLIGGRPQHF.

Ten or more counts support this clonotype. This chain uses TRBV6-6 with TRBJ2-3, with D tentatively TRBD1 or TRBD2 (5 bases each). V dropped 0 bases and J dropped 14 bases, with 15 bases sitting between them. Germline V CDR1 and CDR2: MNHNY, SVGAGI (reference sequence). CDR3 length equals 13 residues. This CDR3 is CASSYSFTGDRYF. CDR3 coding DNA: TGTGCCAGCAGTTACTCGTTTACCGGGGACCGGTATTTT.

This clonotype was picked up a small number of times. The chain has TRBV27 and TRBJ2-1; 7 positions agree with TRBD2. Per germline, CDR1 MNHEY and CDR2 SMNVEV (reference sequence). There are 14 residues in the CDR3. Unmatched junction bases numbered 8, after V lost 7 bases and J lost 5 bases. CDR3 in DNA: TGTGCCAGCACCCCATCGGGAGGTAACAATGAGCAGTTCTTC. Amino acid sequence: CASTPSGGNNEQFF.

The CDR3 DNA follows: TGTGCCAGCAGCCCGGGAGTGTTCGAGCAGTACTTC. It codes for CASSPGVFEQYF. This rearrangement joins TRBV12-3 or TRBV12-4 to TRBJ2-7, with D maybe TRBD2 (6 bases). V lost 6 bases and J lost 6, with 12 bases in between. The CDR3 is made up of 12 amino acids.

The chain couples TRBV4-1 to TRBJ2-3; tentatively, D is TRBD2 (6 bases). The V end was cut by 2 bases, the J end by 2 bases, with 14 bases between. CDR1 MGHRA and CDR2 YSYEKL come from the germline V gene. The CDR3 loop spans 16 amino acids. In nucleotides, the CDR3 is TGCGCCAGCAGCCAACCCGGGACTGATCTCACAGATACGCAGTATTTT. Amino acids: CASSQPGTDLTDTQYF.

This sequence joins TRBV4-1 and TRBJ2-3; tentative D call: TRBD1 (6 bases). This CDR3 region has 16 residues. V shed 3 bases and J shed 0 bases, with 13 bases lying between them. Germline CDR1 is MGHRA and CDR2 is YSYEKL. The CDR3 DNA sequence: TGCGCCAGCAGCCAGGTCGGACAGAAAAGCACAGATACGCAGTATTTT. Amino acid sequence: CASSQVGQKSTDTQYF.

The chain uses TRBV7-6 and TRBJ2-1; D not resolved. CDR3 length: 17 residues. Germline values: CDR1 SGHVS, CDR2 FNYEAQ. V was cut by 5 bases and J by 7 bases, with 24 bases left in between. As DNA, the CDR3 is TGTGCCAGCAGCCCGTACCCAGAGTGGGTCATAGATAATGAGCAGTTCTTC. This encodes CASSPYPEWVIDNEQFF.

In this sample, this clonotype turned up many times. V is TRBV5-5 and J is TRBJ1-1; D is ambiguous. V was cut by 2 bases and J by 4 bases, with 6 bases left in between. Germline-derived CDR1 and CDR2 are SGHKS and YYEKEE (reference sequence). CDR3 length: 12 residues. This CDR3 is CASSLGPTEAFF. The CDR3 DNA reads TGTGCCAGCAGCTTAGGTCCCACTGAAGCTTTCTTT.

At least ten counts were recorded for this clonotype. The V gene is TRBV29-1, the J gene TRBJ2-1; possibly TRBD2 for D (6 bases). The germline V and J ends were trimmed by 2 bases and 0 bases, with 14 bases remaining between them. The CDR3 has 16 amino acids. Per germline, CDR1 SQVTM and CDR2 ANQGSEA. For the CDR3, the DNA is TGCAGCGTTGAACTCGTGCTAGCGACCTCCTACAATGAGCAGTTCTTC. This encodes CSVELVLATSYNEQFF.

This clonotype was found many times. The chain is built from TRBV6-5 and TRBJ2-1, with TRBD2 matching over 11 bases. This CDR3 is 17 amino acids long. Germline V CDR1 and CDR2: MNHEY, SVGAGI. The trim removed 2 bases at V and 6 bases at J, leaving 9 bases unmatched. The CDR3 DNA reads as TGTGCCAGCAGTTACACCGCTAGCGGGAGGAGTTTCAATGAGCAGTTCTTC. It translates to CASSYTASGRSFNEQFF.

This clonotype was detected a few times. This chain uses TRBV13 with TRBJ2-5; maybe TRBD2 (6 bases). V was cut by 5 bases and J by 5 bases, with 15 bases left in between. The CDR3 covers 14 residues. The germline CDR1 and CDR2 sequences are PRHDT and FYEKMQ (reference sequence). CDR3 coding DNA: TGTGCCAGCAGCCGGGCGGCTAGCGCGGAGACCCAGTACTTC. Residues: CASSRAASAETQYF.

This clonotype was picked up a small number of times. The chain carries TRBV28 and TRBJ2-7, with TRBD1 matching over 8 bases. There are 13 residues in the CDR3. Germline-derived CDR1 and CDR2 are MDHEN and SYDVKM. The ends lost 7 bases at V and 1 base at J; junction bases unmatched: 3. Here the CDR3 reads CASNYRGSYEQYF. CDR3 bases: TGTGCCAGCAATTACAGGGGGTCCTACGAGCAGTACTTC.